This T cell receptor (beta chain) was identified in a study of T cells after yellow fever vaccination. Findings and caveats of the study: One caveat is that FACS-sorted repertoires could contain abundant clonotypes contaminating from the bulk population.

5'RACE template switching added a universal primer site and UMIs to TCR cDNA. Each CDR3 protein is one row after TCRdb ran MiXCR on the 5' RACE reads. The sample contains about 30,000 distinct CDR3 sequences, about 4.4% of which appear only once. The CDR3 is 13 amino acids. Trimming took off 3 bases at V and 2 bases at J, with 8 bases between the two ends. Germline loops: CDR1 SGHTA, CDR2 FQGNSA. The table lists this clonotype with many counts. Its specificity is unknown. Here the sequenced sample was CD8+ T cells sorted from PBMCs, taken 5 days after the yellow fever booster vaccination. This sequence joins TRBV7-2 and TRBJ2-7, with a weak D call TRBD2 (6 bases). The source of this sequence is a man aged 25-45 years who received the YFV17D yellow fever vaccine. CDR3 protein: CASSFPGAYEQYF. In nucleotides, the CDR3 is TGTGCCAGCAGCTTTCCGGGAGCCTACGAGCAGTACTTC.